These 21 T cell receptor beta chains were all obtained from the same sample, sequenced in a study of blood T cells in healthy people across ages. Combining a sample-barcoded 5' primer with a J-beta primer mix, a second PCR ran for roughly 7 to 12 cycles. MiXCR was run by TCRdb on the 5' RACE reads, yielding one entry per CDR3 protein. This sample has 1,100,000 or so distinct CDR3 sequences, with 45% found just once. The specimen was blood. These receptors originate from a woman aged 60-75 years in good health.

A single count supports this clonotype. The chain combines TRBV13 with TRBJ2-3, with D uncertain. Trimming took 5 bases from V and 5 from J, leaving 11 bases between them. The CDR3 runs 13 residues. Germline V gene lookup returns CDR1 PRHDT and CDR2 FYEKMQ (reference sequence). CDR3: CASSRKEIDTQYF. DNA for the CDR3: TGTGCCAGCAGCCGTAAGGAGATAGATACGCAGTATTTT.

This clonotype was observed a few times. V usage is TRBV6-5 and J usage is TRBJ2-4; TRBD2 aligns across 8 bases. The CDR3 has 18 amino acids. Looked up from germline, CDR1 is MNHEY and CDR2 is SVGAGI. V shed 2 bases and J 2 bases; nucleotides not matched to a gene: 11. As DNA, the CDR3 is TGTGCCAGCAGTTACGGGTCAGGGCTAGCGGGCCCCAAAAACATTCAGTACTTC. Residues: CASSYGSGLAGPKNIQYF.

This clonotype occurred a few times. CDR3 in amino acids: CASSQEGNYGYTF. CDR3 coding DNA: TGTGCCAGCAGCCAAGAGGGGAACTATGGCTACACCTTC. The chain employs TRBV3-1 and TRBJ1-2, with unresolved D. Germline loops: CDR1 LGHDT, CDR2 YNNKEL (reference sequence). Trimming pared 0 bases from V and 2 bases from J, leaving 4 bases between. CDR3 length: 13 amino acids.

In the case of this clonotype: This clone may be a read error of a much larger clone one base away. The chain joins TRBV10-2 to TRBJ2-1; 13 bases are a match to TRBD2. V was clipped by 8 bases and J by 12 bases; unmatched bases: 13. The CDR3 covers 15 residues. Germline V gene data show CDR1 as WSHSY and CDR2 as SAAADI. The CDR3 DNA reads TGCGCCAGCGCAAGACTAGCGGGAGGTTCCCATGGGCAGTTCTTC. Translated: CASARLAGGSHGQFF.

The sample holds a few counts of this clonotype. The chain recombines TRBV10-3 with TRBJ2-7, with a weak D call TRBD2 (5 bases). Germline loops: CDR1 ENHRY, CDR2 SYGVKD. V was clipped by 6 bases and J by 0 bases, with 6 bases between them. This CDR3 has 12 amino acids. The CDR3 reads CAISRDSYEQYF. CDR3 nucleotides: TGTGCCATCAGCCGGGACTCCTACGAGCAGTACTTC.

The table lists this clonotype with a few counts. This sequence joins TRBV5-6 and TRBJ2-7; the D gene is possibly TRBD2 (5 bases). Trimming cost V 6 bases and J 2 bases, with 18 bases left between them. Germline V gives CDR1 SGHDT, CDR2 YYEEEE. The length of the CDR3 is 15 residues. CDR3 amino acids: CASKRRERLAYEQYF. For the CDR3, the DNA is TGTGCCAGCAAGAGACGGGAACGACTTGCCTACGAGCAGTACTTC.

The chain carries TRBV24-1 and TRBJ2-5, with 9 bases matching TRBD1. The CDR3 is 15 residues long. Germline assignment: CDR1 KGHDR and CDR2 SFDVKD. V dropped 1 base and J dropped 4; count of bases not matched to a gene: 3. CDR3 amino acids: CATSDFGQGIETQYF. The DNA of the CDR3 is TGTGCCACCAGTGATTTCGGACAGGGGATAGAGACCCAGTACTTC.

The chain carries TRBV27 and TRBJ2-7, with D possibly being TRBD1 (8 bases). The CDR3 has 15 amino acids. The germline V gene has CDR1 MNHEY and CDR2 SMNVEV (reference sequence). V dropped 5 bases and J dropped 2 bases, with 16 bases sitting between them. For the CDR3, the DNA is TGTGCCAGCAGTCCCCACAGGGGGGGGCCCTACGAGCAGTACTTC. Protein product: CASSPHRGGPYEQYF.

CDR3 bases: TGTGCCAGCAGGAGGGACAGCCTAACCTACGAGCAGTACTTC. This codes for CASRRDSLTYEQYF. The rearrangement links TRBV2 to TRBJ2-7; 7 positions agree with TRBD1. V trimming: 6 bases; J trimming: 2 bases; junction bases outside the gene matches: 7. CDR3 size: 14 residues. Germline V gene sequence: CDR1 SNHLY, CDR2 FYNNEI.

This clonotype was found a few times. The J gene is TRBJ1-2, the V gene TRBV3-1; D is undetermined. Trimming cost V 0 bases and J 12 bases, with 8 bases left between them. Germline V gene sequence: CDR1 LGHDT, CDR2 YNNKEL (reference sequence). This CDR3 is built from 11 residues. CDR3 residues: CASSQDWSHTF. In DNA form, the CDR3 reads TGTGCCAGCAGCCAAGATTGGAGTCACACCTTC.

The genes are TRBV10-1 and TRBJ2-1; D unresolved. This CDR3 comprises 15 residues. The V gene lost 11 bases and the J gene lost 4 bases, with 21 bases spanning the gap. Germline assignment: CDR1 WNHNN and CDR2 SYGVQD (reference sequence). CDR3 nucleotide sequence: TGCGCCGGCAATTTGTTTACAGACTCGTACAATGAGCAGTTCTTC. Amino acid sequence: CAGNLFTDSYNEQFF.

The chain employs TRBV10-3 and TRBJ1-5; D remains unclear. This CDR3 spans 16 amino acids. Germline V gene data show CDR1 as ENHRY and CDR2 as SYGVKD. V was trimmed by 0 bases and J by 5 bases, leaving 14 bases between them. The CDR3, as DNA: TGTGCCATCAGTGAGTCGGTACTGCGGGAGGATCAGCCCCAGCATTTT. It encodes CAISESVLREDQPQHF.

This clonotype was counted a few times. V usage is TRBV9 and J usage is TRBJ2-7; D is perhaps TRBD1 or TRBD2 (5 bases each). V lost 0 bases and J lost 3, with 10 bases in between. Per the germline V gene, CDR1 is SGDLS and CDR2 is YYNGEE. This CDR3 contains 14 residues. The CDR3: CASSVDGTGYEQYF. The CDR3 region has the DNA TGTGCCAGCAGCGTAGATGGGACCGGCTACGAGCAGTACTTC. The variable domain in full, with the rest retrieved from reference TRBV9 and TRBJ2-7, is DSGVTQTPKHLITATGQRVTLRCSPRSGDLSVYWYQQSLDQGLQFLIQYYNGEERAKGNILERFSAQQFPDLHSELNLSSLELGDSALYFCASSVDGTGYEQYFGPGTRLTVT.

J is TRBJ1-2 and V is TRBV29-1, with 9 bases aligning to TRBD1. In germline, CDR1 is SQVTM, CDR2 ANQGSEA. The CDR3 extends over 15 amino acids. With V trimmed by 5 bases and J by 5 bases, 12 bases remained unmatched. CDR3 sequence reads: CSVKSGQGNRYGYTF. In nucleotides, the CDR3 is TGCAGCGTTAAGAGTGGACAGGGGAATAGGTATGGCTACACCTTC.

The chain combines TRBV29-1 with TRBJ2-7; possibly TRBD1 or TRBD2 for D (7 bases each). Germline values: CDR1 SQVTM, CDR2 ANQGSEA. V lost 4 bases and J lost 4, with 17 bases in between. The CDR3 length is 14 residues. The CDR3 nucleotides read TGCAGCGTTGGGGAGGGACAGTTCCGATACGAGCAGTACTTC. Translation: CSVGEGQFRYEQYF.

The chain combines TRBV28 with TRBJ2-7; tentatively, D is TRBD1 (5 bases). With 3 bases removed from V and 2 bases from J, the gap between germline ends came to 11 bases. This CDR3 region has 14 residues. Per the germline V gene, CDR1 is MDHEN and CDR2 is SYDVKM. As DNA, the CDR3 is TGTGCCAGCAGTTTGGGGCGGAGCACCTACGAGCAGTACTTC. Translating gives CASSLGRSTYEQYF.

The rearrangement uses TRBV5-1 and TRBJ2-1; TRBD1 might be the D (6 bases). The CDR3 has 17 amino acids. Per germline, CDR1 SGHRS and CDR2 YFSETQ. With 1 base removed from V and 5 bases from J, the gap between germline ends came to 19 bases. CDR3 DNA sequence: TGCGCCAGCAGCTTGAGACAAGCAGGGGTCGGGAACAATGAGCAGTTCTTC. This encodes CASSLRQAGVGNNEQFF.

V gene TRBV20-1 combines with J gene TRBJ1-6; D is unclear. This CDR3 is 14 amino acids long. V lost 3 bases to trimming and J lost 3 bases, with 9 bases between them. Germline V gives CDR1 DFQATT, CDR2 SNEGSKA (reference sequence). In nucleotides, the CDR3 is TGCAGTGCTAGGGTTAACGTCTATAATTCACCCCTCCACTTT. This codes for CSARVNVYNSPLHF.

The rearrangement links TRBV6-1 to TRBJ2-1; 7 nucleotides align to TRBD1. The V gene end was trimmed by 4 bases and the J gene end by 4 bases; junction bases not matched to a gene: 13. CDR3 length: 17 residues. Germline V lookup: CDR1 MNHNS, CDR2 SASEGT. As DNA, the CDR3 is TGTGCCAGCAGTGGGCCGACAGGGAAGTTGGGTTACAATGAGCAGTTCTTC. This translates into CASSGPTGKLGYNEQFF.

This clonotype was detected only a few times. This sequence joins TRBV25-1 and TRBJ2-3, with 11 positions matching TRBD2. The CDR3 is made up of 15 amino acids. Trimming cost V 8 bases and J 2 bases; bases outside gene matches: 6. Germline V gene lookup returns CDR1 MGHDK and CDR2 SYGVNS. This CDR3 reads CASGLAGGPTDTQYF. Here the CDR3 DNA reads TGTGCCAGCGGCCTAGCGGGAGGCCCCACAGATACGCAGTATTTT. Variable domain in full (rest from reference TRBV25-1 and TRBJ2-3): EADIYQTPRYLVIGTGKKITLECSQTMGHDKMYWYQQDPGMELHLIHYSYGVNSTEKGDLSSESTVSRIRTEHFPLTLESARPSHTSQYLCASGLAGGPTDTQYFGPGTRLTVL.

The chain employs TRBV28 and TRBJ2-1; D is unresolved. The CDR3 loop spans 14 amino acids. The germline V gene has CDR1 MDHEN and CDR2 SYDVKM. The V end lost 8 bases, the J end lost 2 bases, and 13 bases lay between the germline ends. The DNA of the CDR3 is TGTGCCAGCGTTAAGGCAGGCGCCTACAATGAGCAGTTCTTC. Its protein is CASVKAGAYNEQFF. Full variable domain (rest looked up from reference TRBV28 and TRBJ2-1): DVKVTQSSRYLVKRTGEKVFLECVQDMDHENMFWYRQDPGLGLRLIYFSYDVKMKEKGDIPEGYSVSREKKERFSLILESASTNQTSMYLCASVKAGAYNEQFFGPGTRLTVL.